The 25 T cell receptor beta chains below all came from one sample that was sequenced in a study of cytomegalovirus exposure and HLA in healthy donors. The data were produced by immunoSEQ multiplex PCR, yet TCRdb's version contains in-frame clones alone and is incomplete. The sample gives 250,000 to 350,000 clones, around 90% of which show up once; roughly 1.2% is in the top ten. Material for sequencing was PBMCs. The receptors derive from a woman aged 30 to 39 in good health and CMV-seropositive.

J is TRBJ1-1 and V is TRBV7-8; 8 bases agree with TRBD1. The J segment lost 4 bases and the V segment lost 4 bases, leaving 11 bases of the junction unmatched. Germline V gene data show CDR1 as SGHVS and CDR2 as FQNEAQ. There are 16 residues in the CDR3. Here the CDR3 reads CASSWPGQEPTTEAFF. The CDR3 DNA is TGTGCCAGCAGCTGGCCGGGACAGGAACCTACCACTGAAGCTTTCTTT.

The chain uses TRBV7-3 and TRBJ2-5; D perhaps matches TRBD1 (7 bases). The CDR3 runs 15 residues. The V gene's germline CDR1 is SGHTA and CDR2 FQGTGA. Deletions cut 5 bases from V and 4 bases from J, with 17 bases between. CDR3 nucleotide sequence: TGTGCCAGCAGCAAGGGCGGAGGGGGCAGAGAGACCCAGTACTTC. Translation gives CASSKGGGGRETQYF.

The CDR3 nucleotides are TGTGCCAGTAGTATCGCCCACGGGACAGGGGGCATAGGGGGCTACACCTTC. It encodes CASSIAHGTGGIGGYTF. The chain has TRBV19 and TRBJ1-2; 12 positions match TRBD1. J was trimmed by 8 bases and V by 3 bases; bases with no gene match: 13. Germline CDR1 LNHDA, CDR2 SQIVND (reference sequence). The length of the CDR3 is 17 residues.

The chain recombines TRBV9 with TRBJ2-5, with D perhaps matching TRBD2 (6 bases). The germline V gene has CDR1 SGDLS and CDR2 YYNGEE. The CDR3 extends over 15 amino acids. The V gene lost 0 bases and the J gene lost 5 bases, with 14 bases spanning the gap. The CDR3 loop is CASSVAGGVGETQYF. DNA for the CDR3: TGTGCCAGCAGCGTAGCTGGAGGGGTTGGGGAGACCCAGTACTTC.

This clone was recorded a few times. The chain combines TRBV4-2 with TRBJ1-2; TRBD1 aligns across 7 bases. V shed 1 base, J shed 6 bases, and the junction held 2 bases outside the gene matches. CDR1 is LGHNA, CDR2 YNFKEQ, per germline. The CDR3 runs to 13 residues. CDR3: CASSQGQGDGYTF. DNA for the CDR3: TGTGCCAGCAGCCAAGGCCAGGGGGATGGCTACACCTTC.

Only one count was recorded for this clone. DNA of the CDR3: TGTGCCAGCAGGGTGGGGCGGGAATCGGGCGAGCAGTACTTC. Amino acids: CASRVGRESGEQYF. The V gene is TRBV5-4, the J gene TRBJ2-7; possibly TRBD2 for D (6 bases). Trimming took off 5 bases at V and 6 bases at J, with 18 bases between the two ends. Germline V CDR1 and CDR2: SGHNT, YYREEE (reference sequence). CDR3 size: 14 residues.

The V call is TRBV30, the J call TRBJ2-2; TRBD1 matches at 9 bases. V was pared by 3 bases and J by 4 bases, with 6 bases of the junction left unmatched. The CDR3 runs 15 residues. CDR1 GTSNPN and CDR2 SVGIG come from the germline V gene (reference sequence). The CDR3 protein is CAWRQGASSTGELFF. The CDR3 DNA follows: TGTGCCTGGAGACAGGGGGCCTCTAGCACCGGGGAGCTGTTTTTT.

The gene calls are TRBV27 and TRBJ2-7, with D possibly matching TRBD1 (5 bases). This CDR3 comprises 14 residues. The ends were cut back, 7 bases at V and 2 bases at J, with 15 bases in the middle. The V gene's germline CDR1 is MNHEY and CDR2 SMNVEV (reference sequence). CDR3 DNA: TGTGCCAGCACGCCCCGCCAGGGCCCCTACGAGCAGTACTTC. Amino acids: CASTPRQGPYEQYF.

The table lists this clone with many counts. The chain couples TRBV27 to TRBJ2-1; D may be TRBD2 (6 bases). Trimming removed 5 bases at V and 0 bases at J, with 11 bases between. Germline V gene lookup returns CDR1 MNHEY and CDR2 SMNVEV (reference sequence). The CDR3 length is 15 residues. The CDR3 here is CASSRVGSSYNEQFF. DNA for the CDR3: TGTGCCAGCAGTCGCGTCGGGAGCTCCTACAATGAGCAGTTCTTC.

The rearrangement joins TRBV5-1 to TRBJ2-3; 7 bases map to TRBD2. The V segment lost 1 base and the J segment 0 bases; nucleotides outside the gene matches: 5. Germline V gene lookup returns CDR1 SGHRS and CDR2 YFSETQ. The CDR3 spans 16 residues. The CDR3 here is CASSLSLAASTDTQYF. The CDR3 DNA is TGCGCCAGCAGCTTGTCTCTAGCGGCTAGCACAGATACGCAGTATTTT.

The sample holds one count of this clone. The CDR3 is CASSMGYNQPQHF. Written as DNA, the CDR3 is TGTGCCAGTAGTATGGGTTACAATCAGCCCCAGCATTTT. The rearrangement links TRBV19 to TRBJ1-5; the D is unclear. Germline CDR1 is LNHDA and CDR2 is SQIVND (reference sequence). The V gene lost 3 bases and the J gene lost 3 bases, with 6 bases spanning the gap. This CDR3 is 13 amino acids long.

This clone has a single count. The chain combines TRBV5-1 with TRBJ1-1, with a weak D call TRBD1 (5 bases). CDR3 length: 15 amino acids. V gave up 0 bases and J gave up 4 bases, with 13 bases separating them. CDR1 is SGHRS, CDR2 YFSETQ, per germline. CDR3 sequence reads: CASSLAVGVGTEAFF. The CDR3 bases are TGCGCCAGCAGCTTGGCCGTAGGGGTCGGCACTGAAGCTTTCTTT.

V and J are TRBV27 and TRBJ2-7; TRBD2 might be the D (5 bases). Trimming removed 2 bases from V and 3 bases from J, with 11 bases in between. This CDR3 spans 14 amino acids. Germline CDR1 reads MNHEY; CDR2 reads SMNVEV (reference sequence). DNA for the CDR3: TGTGCCAGCAGTTTAGGATTGGGGAGCTACGAGCAGTACTTC. Translated, it gives CASSLGLGSYEQYF.

The CDR3 protein is CASSGQPGGKSDGYTF. Here the CDR3 DNA reads TGTGCCAGCAGTGGACAGCCAGGGGGCAAGTCGGATGGCTACACCTTC. The chain joins TRBV6-1 to TRBJ1-2; TRBD1 matches 8 bases. The CDR3 totals 16 residues. The germline V gene has CDR1 MNHNS and CDR2 SASEGT. J lost 6 bases, V lost 4 bases, and 13 bases had no gene match.

The chain joins TRBV4-2 to TRBJ1-2; D gene uncertain. The V end was cut by 0 bases, the J end by 4 bases, with 12 bases between. This CDR3 contains 15 residues. Germline-derived CDR1 and CDR2 are LGHNA and YNFKEQ. CDR3 loop: CASSQEEAGGYGYTF. The CDR3 DNA follows: TGTGCCAGCAGCCAAGAGGAAGCAGGAGGCTATGGCTACACCTTC.

This clone is a singleton in its sample. V gene TRBV28 combines with J gene TRBJ2-1, with 11 bases aligning to TRBD2. Losses at the gene ends were 3 bases for V and 4 bases for J; bases not matched to a gene: 5. Germline CDR1 reads MDHEN; CDR2 reads SYDVKM. This CDR3 comprises 16 residues. CDR3 protein: CASSFPGLAAYNEQFF. CDR3 DNA: TGTGCCAGCAGTTTTCCGGGACTAGCGGCATACAATGAGCAGTTCTTC.

The V and J genes are TRBV27 and TRBJ2-1; a possible D gene is TRBD1 (6 bases). The CDR3 loop spans 16 amino acids. Per germline, CDR1 MNHEY and CDR2 SMNVEV (reference sequence). The ends were cut back, 5 bases at V and 4 bases at J, with 18 bases in the middle. The CDR3 here is CASSLRGELSYNEQFF. The CDR3 DNA reads TGTGCCAGCAGTCTCAGGGGTGAACTCTCGTACAATGAGCAGTTCTTC.

The chain recombines TRBV7-3 with TRBJ1-2; 9 bases agree with TRBD1. The J segment lost 6 bases and the V segment lost 1 base, leaving 0 bases of the junction unmatched. This CDR3 has 13 amino acids. Per the germline V gene, CDR1 is SGHTA and CDR2 is FQGTGA. The CDR3, as DNA: TGTGCCAGCAGCTTAAGGACAGGGGATGGCTACACCTTC. Its translation: CASSLRTGDGYTF.

The genes are TRBV9 and TRBJ1-1; D is unresolved. Trimming left V 2 bases short and J 3 bases short, with 8 bases between. The length of the CDR3 is 13 residues. Germline lookup yields CDR1 SGDLS and CDR2 YYNGEE. The CDR3 bases are TGTGCCAGCAGCGTTGGGCGGGACACTGAAGCTTTCTTT. This sequence encodes CASSVGRDTEAFF.

The chain combines TRBV29-1 with TRBJ2-7; D possibly corresponds to TRBD2 (5 bases). The CDR3 length is 14 residues. CDR1 SQVTM and CDR2 ANQGSEA come from the germline V gene. V dropped 5 bases and J dropped 3 bases, with 17 bases sitting between them. CDR3 nucleotide sequence: TGCAGCGTTTCCAAGGTAGGGAGTCACTACGAGCAGTACTTC. Its protein is CSVSKVGSHYEQYF.

Here the CDR3 DNA reads TGCAGCGTTGCCGGCCCCTACTACAATGAGCAGTTCTTC. This codes for CSVAGPYYNEQFF. J is TRBJ2-1 and V is TRBV29-1; D ambiguous. The CDR3 length is 13 residues. Looked up from germline, CDR1 is SQVTM and CDR2 is ANQGSEA. The V and J ends lost 4 bases and 3 bases respectively, with 10 bases between them.

This chain connects TRBV11-3 to TRBJ2-2, with D hard to call. The germline V and J ends were trimmed by 5 bases and 1 base, with 17 bases remaining between them. The germline V gene has CDR1 SGHNT and CDR2 YENEEA. This CDR3 contains 17 residues. The DNA of the CDR3 is TGTGCCAGCAGCACCGACAAATCCGGAGTGAACACCGGGGAGCTGTTTTTT. It yields the protein CASSTDKSGVNTGELFF. Full variable domain (rest looked up from reference TRBV11-3 and TRBJ2-2): EAGVVQSPRYKIIEKKQPVAFWCNPISGHNTLYWYLQNLGQGPELLIRYENEEAVDDSQLPKDRFSAERLKGVDSTLKIQPAELGDSAVYLCASSTDKSGVNTGELFFGEGSRLTVL.

V is TRBV11-3 and J is TRBJ2-3; 7 bases are a match to TRBD2. CDR1 SGHNT and CDR2 YENEEA come from the germline V gene. This CDR3 is built from 14 residues. With 1 base clipped from V and 12 bases from J, the junction kept 10 bases outside the gene matches. DNA of the CDR3: TGTGCCAGCAGCTTAGCTAGCGGAACTCCGACCCAGTATTTT. This sequence encodes CASSLASGTPTQYF. Full variable domain (rest looked up from reference TRBV11-3 and TRBJ2-3): EAGVVQSPRYKIIEKKQPVAFWCNPISGHNTLYWYLQNLGQGPELLIRYENEEAVDDSQLPKDRFSAERLKGVDSTLKIQPAELGDSAVYLCASSLASGTPTQYFGPGTRLTVL.

This clone occurred once. V and J are TRBV28 and TRBJ1-6; 9 bases fit TRBD1. V lost 10 bases to trimming and J lost 8 bases; unmatched junction nucleotides: 6. The CDR3 is made up of 13 amino acids. Germline V gene lookup returns CDR1 MDHEN and CDR2 SYDVKM. The CDR3 reads CATPGQGDSPLHF. The CDR3 nucleotides read TGTGCCACCCCGGGACAGGGTGATTCACCCCTCCACTTT. Full variable domain (outside the CDR3, taken from reference TRBV28 and TRBJ1-6): DVKVTQSSRYLVKRTGEKVFLECVQDMDHENMFWYRQDPGLGLRLIYFSYDVKMKEKGDIPEGYSVSREKKERFSLILESASTNQTSMYLCATPGQGDSPLHFGNGTRLTVT.

This chain joins TRBV28 and TRBJ1-4; D unresolved. Per the germline V gene, CDR1 is MDHEN and CDR2 is SYDVKM. CDR3 size: 14 residues. Trimming left V 5 bases short and J 0 bases short, with 7 bases between. The CDR3 loop is CASSVPTTNEKLFF. The CDR3 DNA sequence: TGTGCCAGCAGTGTTCCCACAACTAATGAAAAACTGTTTTTT.